The clone carrying this T cell receptor beta chain was observed once. These data come from a study of control samples from healthy donors and cancer patients. This CDR3 comprises 14 residues. V was cut by 4 bases and J by 4 bases, with 15 bases left in between. Germline V lookup: CDR1 SGHDT, CDR2 YYEEEE. Sequencing used immunoSEQ multiplex PCR; TCRdb keeps in-frame clones, though not all of them. The sample holds fewer than 65,000 clones, more than 70% seen once. The TCR sequence derives from a man aged 35-49 years with colorectal cancer. The V call is TRBV5-6, the J call TRBJ2-7; D may be TRBD1 or TRBD2 (5 bases each). The sample consisted of PBMCs. The CDR3 sequence: CASSHGTGFYEQYF. CDR3 bases: TGTGCCAGCAGCCACGGGACGGGCTTTTACGAGCAGTACTTC. The full variable domain, completed using reference TRBV5-6 and TRBJ2-7, is DAGVTQSPTHLIKTRGQQVTLRCSPKSGHDTVSWYQQALGQGPQFIFQYYEEEERQRGNFPDRFSGHQFPNYSSELNVNALLLGDSALYLCASSHGTGFYEQYFGPGTRLTVT.